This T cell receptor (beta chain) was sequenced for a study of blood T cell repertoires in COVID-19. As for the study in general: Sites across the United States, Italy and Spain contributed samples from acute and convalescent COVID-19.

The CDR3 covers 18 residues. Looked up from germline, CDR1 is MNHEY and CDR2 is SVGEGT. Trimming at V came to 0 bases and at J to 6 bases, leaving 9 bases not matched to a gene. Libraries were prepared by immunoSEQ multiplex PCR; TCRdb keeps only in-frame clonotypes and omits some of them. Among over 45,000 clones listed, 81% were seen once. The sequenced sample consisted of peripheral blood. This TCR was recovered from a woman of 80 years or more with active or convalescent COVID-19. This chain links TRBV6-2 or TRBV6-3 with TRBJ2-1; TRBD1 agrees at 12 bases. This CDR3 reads CASSYSAEGTGGFNEQFF. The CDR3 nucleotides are TGTGCCAGCAGTTACTCGGCGGAGGGGACAGGGGGCTTCAATGAGCAGTTCTTC.